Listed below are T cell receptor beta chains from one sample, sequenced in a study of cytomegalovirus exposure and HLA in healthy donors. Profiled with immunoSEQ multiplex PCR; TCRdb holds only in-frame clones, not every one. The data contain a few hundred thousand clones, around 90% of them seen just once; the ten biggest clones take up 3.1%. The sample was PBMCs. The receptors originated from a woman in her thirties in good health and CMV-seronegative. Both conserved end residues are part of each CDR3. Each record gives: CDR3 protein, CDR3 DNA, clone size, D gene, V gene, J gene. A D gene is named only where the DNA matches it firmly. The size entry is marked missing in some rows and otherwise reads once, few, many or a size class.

CSVRPGASGSSYNEQFF	TGCAGCGTTCGCCCGGGGGCTAGCGGTAGCTCCTACAATGAGCAGTTCTTC	.	.	TRBV29-1	TRBJ2-1
CASSPTQGVVETQYF	TGTGCCAGCTCACCAACACAGGGTGTGGTGGAGACCCAGTACTTC	.	.	TRBV18	TRBJ2-5
CASSLRGGLGTDTQYF	TGTGCCAGCAGTTTAAGGGGGGGCTTGGGCACAGATACGCAGTATTTT	.	.	TRBV27	TRBJ2-3
CSVLGQGRGSGANVLTF	TGCAGCGTCCTAGGGCAGGGACGGGGCTCTGGGGCCAACGTCCTGACTTTC	.	.	TRBV29-1	TRBJ2-6
CASSRTVLNEQYF	TGTGCCAGCAGCCGAACAGTATTGAACGAGCAGTACTTC	.	.	TRBV7-9	TRBJ2-7
CSVTGTGARTDTQYF	TGCAGCGTGACCGGGACAGGGGCCCGGACAGATACGCAGTATTTT	.	TRBD1	TRBV29-1	TRBJ2-3
CASSFWGTSKNIQYF	TGTGCCAGCAGCTTTTGGGGGACATCCAAAAACATTCAGTACTTC	.	.	TRBV5-4	TRBJ2-4
CATSRDRLAGVNEQFF	TGTGCCACCAGCAGAGATCGACTAGCGGGAGTCAATGAGCAGTTCTTC	.	TRBD2	TRBV15	TRBJ2-1
CASRGPAYNEQFF	TGTGCCAGCAGGGGGCCGGCCTACAATGAGCAGTTCTTC	.	.	TRBV14	TRBJ2-1
CASSPPAGAYEQYF	TGTGCCAGCAGCCCCCCCGCGGGAGCCTACGAGCAGTACTTC	.	TRBD2	TRBV7-9	TRBJ2-7
CASSSMGENQPQHF	TGTGCCAGCAGTTCCATGGGGGAAAATCAGCCCCAGCATTTT	once	.	TRBV28	TRBJ1-5
CASSWVPDRRNPNEKLFF	TGTGCCAGCAGTTGGGTTCCGGACAGGCGGAACCCTAATGAAAAACTGTTTTTT	.	TRBD1	TRBV28	TRBJ1-4
CASSPPAFGRASNEQFF	TGTGCCAGCAGTCCCCCCGCGTTCGGGAGGGCCTCAAATGAGCAGTTCTTC	.	TRBD2	TRBV28	TRBJ2-1
CASTPLQGNTGELFF	TGTGCCAGTACCCCCTTGCAGGGGAACACCGGGGAGCTGTTTTTT	.	.	TRBV19	TRBJ2-2
CATIGASGRIEQYF	TGTGCCACCATAGGGGCTAGCGGGAGAATCGAGCAGTACTTC	.	TRBD2	TRBV28	TRBJ2-7
CASTQLTLPGLGAETQYF	TGTGCCAGCACTCAATTAACCCTACCGGGACTAGGGGCGGAGACCCAGTACTTC	.	TRBD2	TRBV13	TRBJ2-5
CASTGRSDTEAFF	TGTGCCAGCACGGGCAGGTCGGACACTGAAGCTTTCTTT	.	.	TRBV6-5	TRBJ1-1
CASSSTVSPYEQYF	TGTGCCAGCAGCTCGACAGTTTCGCCCTACGAGCAGTACTTC	.	.	TRBV5-4	TRBJ2-7
CASSLVADYYEQFF	TGTGCCAGCAGCTTAGTCGCCGACTACTATGAGCAGTTCTTC	.	.	TRBV7-8	TRBJ2-1
CAWAQGDGYEQYF	TGTGCCTGGGCCCAGGGGGACGGCTACGAGCAGTACTTC	few	TRBD1	TRBV30	TRBJ2-7
CASRTGTGFGYTF	TGTGCCAGCAGGACCGGGACAGGGTTTGGCTACACCTTC	.	TRBD1	TRBV28	TRBJ1-2
CASSKDRSRSTDTQYF	TGTGCCAGCAGTAAGGACAGGAGTAGGAGCACAGATACGCAGTATTTT	.	TRBD1	TRBV2	TRBJ2-3
CASSLIPSGGYTF	TGTGCCAGCAGCTTAATTCCTTCCGGTGGCTACACCTTC	once	.	TRBV7-8	TRBJ1-2
CASSPVGTGNEKLFF	TGCGCCAGCAGCCCGGTTGGGACAGGGAATGAAAAACTGTTTTTT	.	TRBD1	TRBV4-1	TRBJ1-4
CASSRYPRWFF	TGTGCCAGCAGCCGATACCCGAGGTGGTTCTTC	.	.	TRBV7-2	TRBJ2-1
CASSLAPRGEQYF	TGTGCCAGCAGCTTAGCCCCCAGAGGCGAGCAGTACTTC	few	.	TRBV11-1	TRBJ2-7
CATVGLAGLEQYF	TGTGCCACCGTGGGACTAGCGGGACTCGAGCAGTACTTC	.	TRBD2	TRBV28	TRBJ2-7
CASSWGEASGGQETQYF	TGTGCCAGCAGTTGGGGGGAGGCTAGCGGGGGTCAAGAGACCCAGTACTTC	once	TRBD2	TRBV25-1	TRBJ2-5
CASSLQDNEQFF	TGTGCCAGCAGCTTACAAGACAATGAGCAGTTCTTC	once	.	TRBV7-9	TRBJ2-1
CASSPGTRVVYTF	TGTGCCAGCAGCCCGGGGACCCGGGTGGTCTACACCTTC	.	.	TRBV28	TRBJ1-2
CASSPPAENQPQHF	TGTGCCAGCTCACCACCTGCGGAAAATCAGCCCCAGCATTTT	.	.	TRBV18	TRBJ1-5
CASSLRTTFTQETQYF	TGTGCCAGCAGTTTAAGGACAACATTTACACAAGAGACCCAGTACTTC	.	.	TRBV28	TRBJ2-5
CASSDGGQPADTQYF	TGTGCCAGCAGTGACGGCGGCCAGCCGGCAGATACGCAGTATTTT	.	.	TRBV25-1	TRBJ2-3
CASSFSGAEQYF	TGTGCCAGCAGCTTTTCGGGGGCTGAGCAGTACTTC	few	.	TRBV7-2	TRBJ2-7
CASSPLGWETQYF	TGTGCCAGCAGTCCCCTTGGGTGGGAGACCCAGTACTTC	.	.	TRBV14	TRBJ2-5
CARKGGGCRCNQPQHF	TGTGCCAGAAAGGGAGGGGGGTGTCGGTGCAATCAGCCCCAGCATTTT	.	.	TRBV25-1	TRBJ1-5
CASSYSGSGQPQHF	TGTGCCAGCAGTTACTCAGGATCCGGCCAGCCCCAGCATTTT	.	.	TRBV6-5	TRBJ1-5
CASRGGMDEQYF	TGTGCCAGCAGGGGGGGTATGGACGAGCAGTACTTC	.	.	TRBV7-9	TRBJ2-7
CASSPGGQGEGVAYEQYF	TGTGCCAGCAGTCCAGGCGGCCAGGGAGAGGGAGTTGCCTACGAGCAGTACTTC	.	.	TRBV27	TRBJ2-7
CASSQDKRATYTGELFF	TGTGCCAGCAGCCAAGATAAGAGGGCCACCTACACCGGGGAGCTGTTTTTT	.	.	TRBV14	TRBJ2-2
CASSVVGRLAGHISYNEQFF	TGTGCCAGCAGCGTAGTTGGTCGGCTAGCGGGTCATATTTCCTACAATGAGCAGTTCTTC	.	TRBD2	TRBV9	TRBJ2-1
CSVLRDSTAAGGYTF	TGCAGCGTCCTCCGGGACAGCACAGCTGCGGGTGGCTACACCTTC	.	TRBD1	TRBV29-1	TRBJ1-2
CASSPGTFTDTQYF	TGTGCCAGCAGCCCCGGGACTTTCACAGATACGCAGTATTTT	.	.	TRBV28	TRBJ2-3
CASWGGRGTDTQYF	TGTGCCAGCTGGGGGGGGCGCGGGACAGATACGCAGTATTTT	.	.	TRBV27	TRBJ2-3
CASSRRDGVYTGELFF	TGTGCCAGCAGCCGTAGGGACGGAGTATACACCGGGGAGCTGTTTTTT	.	.	TRBV7-8	TRBJ2-2